The 32 T cell receptor beta chains presented below share a single source sample, sequenced in a study of T cell changes during pregnancy in multiple sclerosis. TCRdb's copy holds only in-frame clones and misses some; the assay was immunoSEQ multiplex PCR. Of about 84,000 clones in the sample, approximately 94% were seen once. The sequences come from peripheral blood, collected in the third trimester of pregnancy. The receptors derive from a female donor with multiple sclerosis, enrolled in a pregnancy study.

This clone has more than one count but fewer than ten. This rearrangement joins TRBV19 to TRBJ2-7; D is perhaps TRBD1 (7 bases). Germline V gene data show CDR1 as LNHDA and CDR2 as SQIVND (reference sequence). This CDR3 region has 13 residues. V lost 5 bases, J lost 5 bases, and 13 bases lay in between. CDR3 amino acids: CASSPGGSDEQYF. In nucleotides, the CDR3 is TGTGCCAGTAGTCCAGGGGGGAGCGACGAGCAGTACTTC.

V gene TRBV30 combines with J gene TRBJ2-3; TRBD1 aligns across 9 bases. Germline CDR1 reads GTSNPN; CDR2 reads SVGIG (reference sequence). This CDR3 has 16 amino acids. The V gene end was trimmed by 5 bases and the J gene end by 3 bases; junction bases not matched to a gene: 12. The CDR3, as DNA: TGTGCCTGGTGTCCGGACAGGGGTGCGGGAACAGATACGCAGTATTTT. Protein: CAWCPDRGAGTDTQYF.

CDR3 bases: TGTGCCAGCAGCGCCTCCACTAGCGGGGGATACACAGATACGCAGTATTTT. Translation gives CASSASTSGGYTDTQYF. J is TRBJ2-3 and V is TRBV5-4; 11 nucleotides agree with TRBD2. CDR1 and CDR2 from the germline V gene are SGHNT and YYREEE (reference sequence). The CDR3 extends over 17 amino acids. V lost 4 bases, J lost 2 bases, and 9 bases stayed unmatched.

The chain joins TRBV7-9 to TRBJ1-2; D may be TRBD1 (5 bases). The CDR3 contains 12 residues. The V end was cut by 6 bases, the J end by 7 bases, with 12 bases between. CDR1 and CDR2 (germline): SEHNR, FQNEAQ (reference sequence). The chain's CDR3 is CASSSGTFGYTF. DNA of the CDR3: TGTGCCAGCAGTAGCGGGACGTTTGGCTACACCTTC. Supplemented by reference TRBV7-9 and TRBJ1-2, the full variable domain reads DTGVSQNPRHKITKRGQNVTFRCDPISEHNRLYWYRQTLGQGPEFLTYFQNEAQLEKSRLLSDRFSAERPKGSFSTLEIQRTEQGDSAMYLCASSSGTFGYTFGSGTRLTVV.

Only one count was recorded for this clone. This chain connects TRBV5-6 to TRBJ2-7; 9 positions match TRBD2. With 4 bases clipped from V and 6 bases from J, the junction kept 8 bases outside the gene matches. CDR3 size: 14 residues. Germline V CDR1 and CDR2: SGHDT, YYEEEE. The CDR3 nucleotides read TGTGCCAGCAGCCGACTAGCGGCCGGCGGCGAGCAGTACTTC. It codes for CASSRLAAGGEQYF.

The chain links TRBV6-1 to TRBJ2-7; TRBD2 agrees at 14 bases. Germline CDR1 MNHNS, CDR2 SASEGT. V shed 7 bases, J shed 5 bases, and the junction held 7 bases outside the gene matches. CDR3 length equals 15 residues. Written as DNA, the CDR3 is TGTGCCAGCAACAGACTAGCGGGGGGGCCCAACGAGCAGTACTTC. Translated, it gives CASNRLAGGPNEQYF.

The CDR3 loop reads CASTLSGEINQPQHF. CDR3 DNA sequence: TGTGCCAGTACCCTCTCGGGGGAGATAAATCAGCCCCAGCATTTT. This rearrangement joins TRBV19 to TRBJ1-5; TRBD1 might be the D (5 bases). Germline V lookup: CDR1 LNHDA, CDR2 SQIVND (reference sequence). The CDR3 sequence is 15 residues long. The germline V and J ends were trimmed by 7 bases and 4 bases, with 17 bases remaining between them.

The genes are TRBV9 and TRBJ1-2; 8 nucleotides line up with TRBD1. Germline CDR1 reads SGDLS; CDR2 reads YYNGEE. Losses at the gene ends were 3 bases for V and 0 bases for J; bases not matched to a gene: 4. There are 15 residues in the CDR3. CDR3 in DNA: TGTGCCAGCAGCGCCACAGGGGGAGCTAACTATGGCTACACCTTC. Its translation is CASSATGGANYGYTF.

J is TRBJ1-2 and V is TRBV10-3; no firm D call. Per the germline V gene, CDR1 is ENHRY and CDR2 is SYGVKD. V gave up 2 bases and J gave up 1 base, with 11 bases separating them. The CDR3 extends over 15 amino acids. The CDR3 is CAISEATQINYGYTF. DNA for the CDR3: TGTGCCATCAGTGAGGCAACCCAGATTAACTATGGCTACACCTTC.

The chain has TRBV19 and TRBJ2-1, with 10 bases that match TRBD1. Germline V CDR1 and CDR2: LNHDA, SQIVND (reference sequence). This CDR3 is built from 15 residues. With V trimmed by 6 bases and J by 13 bases, 15 bases remained unmatched. The CDR3, as DNA: TGTGCCAGTAGCCTGACAGGGGGCTGGGGCTCCGCACAGTTCTTC. Translation: CASSLTGGWGSAQFF. Complete variable domain (other parts from reference TRBV19 and TRBJ2-1): DGGITQSPKYLFRKEGQNVTLSCEQNLNHDAMYWYRQDPGQGLRLIYYSQIVNDFQKGDIAEGYSVSREKKESFPLTVTSAQKNPTAFYLCASSLTGGWGSAQFFGPGTRLTVL.

The chain combines TRBV5-5 with TRBJ2-7, with D possibly TRBD2 on 5 matching bases. V lost 4 bases to trimming and J lost 3 bases, with 8 bases between them. The CDR3 runs to 12 residues. Germline V CDR1 and CDR2: SGHKS, YYEKEE (reference sequence). The CDR3 is CASSRGSYEQYF. The CDR3 nucleotides read TGTGCCAGCAGCCGGGGTAGCTACGAGCAGTACTTC.

This clone showed up just a few times. V and J are TRBV9 and TRBJ1-3, with D perhaps TRBD1 (6 bases). This CDR3 spans 17 amino acids. V was pared by 4 bases and J by 2 bases, with 19 bases between. Germline lookup yields CDR1 SGDLS and CDR2 YYNGEE. This chain's CDR3 is CASSSGTIQLTGNTIYF. CDR3 in DNA: TGTGCCAGCAGCTCAGGGACAATTCAGTTGACTGGAAACACCATATATTTT.

The CDR3 bases are TGTGCCAGCAGTGAGACACATAACTATGGCTACACCTTC. As protein: CASSETHNYGYTF. The chain is built from TRBV6-6 and TRBJ1-2; D not resolved. The CDR3 contains 13 residues. The germline CDR1 and CDR2 sequences are MNHNY and SVGAGI (reference sequence). V was cut by 5 bases and J by 1 base, with 8 bases left in between.

The chain joins TRBV18 to TRBJ2-7, with D perhaps matching TRBD2 (5 bases). Germline CDR1 is KGHSH and CDR2 is LQKENI. Deletions cut 2 bases from V and 6 bases from J, with 8 bases between. The CDR3 loop spans 12 amino acids. For the CDR3, the DNA is TGTGCCAGCTCACCAATAGGACTCGAGCAGTACTTC. The encoded protein is CASSPIGLEQYF.

The gene calls are TRBV19 and TRBJ1-1; 9 nucleotides agree with TRBD1. Germline CDR1 is LNHDA and CDR2 is SQIVND (reference sequence). V shed 3 bases, J shed 4 bases, and the junction held 12 bases outside the gene matches. The CDR3 loop spans 17 amino acids. The CDR3 coding sequence is TGTGCCAGTAGTATCCCCGCAGGACAGGGGCCGGGCACTGAAGCTTTCTTT. It translates to CASSIPAGQGPGTEAFF.

The rearrangement joins TRBV18 to TRBJ2-3; 8 bases agree with TRBD2. V dropped 6 bases and J dropped 7; count of bases not matched to a gene: 9. The CDR3 covers 14 residues. Germline V gene data show CDR1 as KGHSH and CDR2 as LQKENI. CDR3 protein: CASSWGLESYTQYF. The CDR3 DNA sequence: TGTGCCAGCTCGTGGGGACTAGAATCTTATACGCAGTATTTT.

The genes are TRBV7-9 and TRBJ1-6; no reliable D call. V lost 1 base and J 8 bases, leaving 9 bases between the germline ends. Germline V gene lookup returns CDR1 SEHNR and CDR2 FQNEAQ (reference sequence). This CDR3 region has 14 residues. This CDR3 reads CASSLDLRDSPLHF. The CDR3 bases are TGTGCCAGCAGCTTAGATTTACGGGATTCACCCCTCCACTTT.

This clone has at least ten counts. The sample carries other DNA sequences with the same CDR3. The chain recombines TRBV6-4 with TRBJ2-1; 11 bases align to TRBD2. Germline-derived CDR1 and CDR2 are MRHNA and SNTAGT. Trimming removed 0 bases from V and 6 bases from J; junction bases left unmatched: 1. The CDR3 sequence is 15 residues long. Written as DNA, the CDR3 is TGTGCCAGCAGTGACTCTAGCGGGGGGGCCAATGAGCAGTTCTTC. Amino acid sequence: CASSDSSGGANEQFF.

The chain couples TRBV14 to TRBJ2-7; D remains unclear. The germline V gene has CDR1 SGHDN and CDR2 FVKESK. V lost 0 bases and J lost 0, with 6 bases in between. The CDR3 consists of 14 residues. The CDR3 loop is CASSQDTRSYEQYF. The CDR3 DNA sequence: TGTGCCAGCAGCCAAGACACGCGCTCCTACGAGCAGTACTTC.

V and J are TRBV6-1 and TRBJ1-5; D uncertain. This CDR3 has 15 residues. Germline loops: CDR1 MNHNS, CDR2 SASEGT. Trimming pared 4 bases from V and 0 bases from J, leaving 10 bases between. The CDR3 coding sequence is TGTGCCAGCAGTGCTATTCCATATAGCAATCAGCCCCAGCATTTT. This sequence encodes CASSAIPYSNQPQHF.

The V call is TRBV13, the J call TRBJ2-7, with 8 bases lining up with TRBD2. The CDR3 loop spans 16 amino acids. Looked up from germline, CDR1 is PRHDT and CDR2 is FYEKMQ (reference sequence). V was clipped by 0 bases and J by 2 bases; unmatched bases: 6. CDR3 nucleotides: TGTGCCAGCAGCTTAGGGGGCGGGGGGATGACCTACGAGCAGTACTTC. This gives the protein CASSLGGGGMTYEQYF.

The chain joins TRBV6-5 to TRBJ1-5; 7 bases fit TRBD1. This CDR3 is built from 15 residues. Germline V CDR1 and CDR2: MNHEY, SVGAGI. V dropped 6 bases and J dropped 0; count of bases not matched to a gene: 5. CDR3 in DNA: TGTGCCAGCAGAAACCGGGACAGTAGCAATCAGCCCCAGCATTTT. Its translation: CASRNRDSSNQPQHF.

The chain combines TRBV6-5 with TRBJ1-2; D may be TRBD1 (5 bases). The V gene lost 0 bases and the J gene lost 6 bases, with 14 bases spanning the gap. Germline loops: CDR1 MNHEY, CDR2 SVGAGI. CDR3 size: 15 residues. The CDR3 is CASSYSGSGGDGYTF. The CDR3, as DNA: TGTGCCAGCAGTTACTCGGGCAGTGGAGGGGATGGCTACACCTTC.

The rearrangement links TRBV5-1 to TRBJ2-3, with a tentative D call TRBD1 (6 bases). Germline assignment: CDR1 SGHRS and CDR2 YFSETQ. With 3 bases removed from V and 11 bases from J, the gap between germline ends came to 10 bases. This CDR3 spans 11 amino acids. CDR3 DNA sequence: TGCGCCAGCAGCTCAACGGGACAGCAGTATTTT. It translates to CASSSTGQQYF.

This chain joins TRBV7-8 and TRBJ2-5, with 8 bases fitting TRBD2. Germline V lookup: CDR1 SGHVS, CDR2 FQNEAQ. J lost 1 base, V lost 4 bases, and 8 bases had no gene match. There are 16 residues in the CDR3. The CDR3 coding sequence is TGTGCCAGCAGCTCTAGGCGGGGGGCGTTCCAAGAGACCCAGTACTTC. Protein sequence: CASSSRRGAFQETQYF.

This clone was detected only once. This chain joins TRBV27 and TRBJ1-2; a weak D match, TRBD1 (6 bases). The CDR3 runs to 12 residues. The V end lost 8 bases, the J end lost 5 bases, and 12 bases lay between the germline ends. Germline CDR1 MNHEY, CDR2 SMNVEV (reference sequence). The CDR3 here is CASLDRRYGYTF. In nucleotides, the CDR3 is TGTGCCAGCCTTGACAGGAGGTATGGCTACACCTTC.

The V call is TRBV2, the J call TRBJ1-1; D uncertain. The CDR3 loop spans 10 amino acids. V shed 0 bases and J shed 11 bases, with 4 bases lying between them. Germline-derived CDR1 and CDR2 are SNHLY and FYNNEI. CDR3 in amino acids: CASSEARAFF. DNA of the CDR3: TGTGCCAGCAGTGAAGCGCGGGCTTTCTTT.

The rearrangement links TRBV19 to TRBJ2-7; TRBD1 aligns across 9 bases. Germline V CDR1 and CDR2: LNHDA, SQIVND (reference sequence). The CDR3 runs to 13 residues. The trim removed 7 bases at V and 4 bases at J, leaving 5 bases unmatched. CDR3: CASKGQGPYEQYF. The CDR3, as DNA: TGTGCCAGTAAGGGACAGGGACCTTACGAGCAGTACTTC.

In its sample, this clone was seen once. This chain links TRBV2 with TRBJ2-1, with 7 nucleotides matching TRBD1. Trimming removed 8 bases from V and 8 bases from J; junction bases left unmatched: 15. This CDR3 is built from 15 residues. The germline V gene encodes CDR1 SNHLY and CDR2 FYNNEI. CDR3 nucleotide sequence: TGTGCCAGCCCAAGTAGGGGGCGGGCCTTGGATGAGCAGTTCTTC. This sequence encodes CASPSRGRALDEQFF. The full variable domain, in which reference TRBV2 and TRBJ2-1 provide the parts outside the CDR3, is EPEVTQTPSHQVTQMGQEVILRCVPISNHLYFYWYRQILGQKVEFLVSFYNNEISEKSEIFDDQFSVERPDGSNFTLKIRSTKLEDSAMYFCASPSRGRALDEQFFGPGTRLTVL.

V is TRBV15 and J is TRBJ1-3; maybe TRBD1 (5 bases). The CDR3 spans 15 residues. The germline V gene encodes CDR1 LNHNV and CDR2 YYDKDF (reference sequence). Trimming shortened V by 0 bases and J by 8 bases, and 14 bases separated the two germline ends. The DNA of the CDR3 is TGTGCCACCAGCAGAGATTTCCCAGGGAAGGACACCATATATTTT. This gives the protein CATSRDFPGKDTIYF.

V usage is TRBV6-5 and J usage is TRBJ1-3; no reliable D call. This CDR3 spans 14 amino acids. Trimming shortened V by 5 bases and J by 0 bases, and 8 bases separated the two germline ends. Germline V gene sequence: CDR1 MNHEY, CDR2 SVGAGI. The CDR3 bases are TGTGCCAGCAGTCCTTCCCCCTCTGGAAACACCATATATTTT. Translation gives CASSPSPSGNTIYF.

The rearrangement links TRBV9 to TRBJ2-5; D gene uncertain. This CDR3 is built from 13 residues. Germline V gene lookup returns CDR1 SGDLS and CDR2 YYNGEE. V lost 0 bases, J lost 1 base, and 4 bases lay in between. CDR3 sequence reads: CASSVDSQETQYF. The CDR3 DNA is TGTGCCAGCAGCGTAGACAGCCAAGAGACCCAGTACTTC.